The 6 T cell receptor beta chains in this list originate from one sample, sequenced in a study of cytomegalovirus exposure and HLA in healthy donors. PCR amplification relied on 60 Vbeta primers (plus 13 Jbeta primers). Only in-frame clones appear in the TCRdb table, and some are missing; sequencing was by immunoSEQ multiplex PCR. In the table there are some 120,000 clones, 83% of which are singletons. Sequences were obtained from PBMCs. These receptors were obtained from a woman in her thirties or forties in good health and CMV-seropositive.

The chain has TRBV5-6 and TRBJ2-5, with 14 bases aligning to TRBD2. The closer fit of TRBJ2-7 to the DNA end suggests the J call may be wrong. This CDR3 is built from 17 residues. The V gene's germline CDR1 is SGHDT and CDR2 YYEEEE. The CDR3 loop reads CASSSGLAGEGTYEQYF. The CDR3 DNA reads TGTGCCAGCAGCTCGGGACTAGCGGGAGAGGGGACCTACGAGCAGTACTTC.

The V gene is TRBV2, the J gene TRBJ2-2, with 8 bases matching TRBD1. The CDR3 has 14 amino acids. J gave up 5 bases and V 4 bases, and 3 bases lay outside the gene matches. Germline loops: CDR1 SNHLY, CDR2 FYNNEI. The CDR3 nucleotides read TGTGCCAGCAGTGCCAGGGGGCGTACCGGGGAGCTGTTTTTT. As protein: CASSARGRTGELFF.

The rearrangement links TRBV4-1 to TRBJ2-1, with a tentative D call TRBD2 (5 bases). Trimming removed 4 bases from V and 8 bases from J, with 9 bases in between. Per germline, CDR1 MGHRA and CDR2 YSYEKL. CDR3 size: 12 residues. The CDR3 is CASSLRSDEQFF. The CDR3 coding sequence is TGCGCCAGCAGCCTACGTAGCGATGAGCAGTTCTTC.

The V and J genes are TRBV29-1 and TRBJ1-2, with D tentatively TRBD1 (5 bases). The CDR3 extends over 11 amino acids. The V end was cut by 7 bases, the J end by 9 bases, with 15 bases between. The germline V gene has CDR1 SQVTM and CDR2 ANQGSEA. CDR3 bases: TGCAGCGACGTCCGGGACTCAAGCTACACCTTC. Its protein product is CSDVRDSSYTF.

CDR3 in amino acids: CASRKRDRGTETQYF. The DNA for the CDR3 is TGTGCCAGCAGGAAAAGGGACAGGGGGACAGAGACCCAGTACTTC. The chain couples TRBV6-1 to TRBJ2-5, with TRBD1 matching 11 bases. The CDR3 loop spans 15 amino acids. The V and J ends lost 6 bases and 4 bases, in that order; junction bases with no gene match: 7. CDR1 is MNHNS and CDR2 is SASEGT in the germline V gene.

V gene TRBV25-1 combines with J gene TRBJ2-7, with no clear D. This CDR3 has 13 residues. Trimming left V 5 bases short and J 6 bases short, with 14 bases between. Germline V gives CDR1 MGHDK, CDR2 SYGVNS. CDR3 coding DNA: TGTGCCAGCAGTCGAGGTTCGGCATCCGAGCAGTACTTC. Residues: CASSRGSASEQYF.